The rows below give T cell receptor beta chains drawn from one sample of a study of blood T cell repertoires in COVID-19. Sequenced by immunoSEQ multiplex PCR; TCRdb stores in-frame clones only, minus some. The sample gives approximately 460,000 clones, roughly 87% of which show up once; around 0.9% is in the top ten. The source material was peripheral blood. Source of these receptors: a young man with COVID-19, enrolled during active disease. CDR3s leave out the opening cysteine and the closing phenylalanine or tryptophan. For some rows the clone size is stated as once, few or many, or as a class when expanded; others skip it.

v_call clone_size cdr3_aa
TRBV4-1 - ASSQDSWSYGYT
TRBV7-9 once ASSLSAGGQTQY
TRBV12-3/TRBV12-4 - ASRRGLGYT
TRBV7-9 - ASSLGRRTTDEQF
TRBV9 - ASSVGSGISTDTQY
TRBV5-4 - ASTNFSGETQY
TRBV5-1 - ASSLELGLAVSYNEQF
TRBV6-5 - ASRGTGRLTEAF
TRBV24-1 once ATSTSGRTDTQY
TRBV3-1/TRBV3-2 - ASSGQLNQPQH
TRBV7-9 once ASSSGGELF
TRBV18 - ASSPLFRETGELF
TRBV7-6 - ASSLRAGENTEAF
TRBV29-1 - SVRGAGPTNEKLF
TRBV15 - ATSPIRDTVDGYT
TRBV18 - ASSQKLQGVNTEAF
TRBV3-1/TRBV3-2 - ASSQKGVPQGARTEAF
TRBV12-3/TRBV12-4 - ASSPLAEEQY
TRBV7-9 - ASSVNSLPRGELF
TRBV11-3 - ASSSGDRAGNTIY
TRBV9 - ASSVNSGNEQF
TRBV9 - ASSVESGFYGYT
TRBV27 - ASSNRGQETQY
TRBV2 - ASGQREKLF
TRBV5-1 - ASSLAGTRLAGELF
TRBV7-2 - ASSLVGGRETQY
TRBV12-3/TRBV12-4 few ASSPTSTGELF
TRBV25-1 - ASSDGPREGTDTQY
TRBV19 - ASKWAGGQNEQY
TRBV7-9 - ASSFEQGINSPLH
TRBV5-1 - ASSLSLADTDTQY
TRBV15 - ATSRDQSGRGTGELF
TRBV30 - AWSVRGHPQETQY
TRBV19 many ASSAWDTPNYGYT
TRBV27 - ASSLGRTSYEQY
TRBV20-1 - SASFAGGNKNIQY
TRBV27 - ASSTQAEWAQPQH
TRBV5-1 - ASSSGPGQPLGELF
TRBV5-6 - ASSPGTVETQY
TRBV2 - ASRGVQGDQPQH
TRBV2 - ASSPDRGRQF
TRBV28 - ASSWAPGQGQQY
TRBV5-4 - ASSLGAGATDTQY
TRBV7-6 - ASSSSRGTGELF
TRBV3-1/TRBV3-2 - ASSQDQTSGMFPLSTDTQY
TRBV27 - ASRKPRTGKVHDEQF
TRBV5-1 - ASRESVGELF
TRBV27 - ASSFGGGTHEQY
TRBV30 - APLRGLNEKLF
TRBV18 once ASSPRTGGPQPQH
TRBV10-3 few AISDWDEGAIGNYGYT
TRBV19 - ASSMGTPNEQF
TRBV18 - ASSPPTSYEQY
TRBV4-2 - ASSQDTGSSYNSPLH
TRBV12-3/TRBV12-4 - ASTKDGGNTIY